This T cell receptor (beta chain) was captured in a study of a mutant IDH1 vaccine in newly diagnosed glioma (TCRdb year 2021). Regarding the study in general: Of the 32 treated patients, about 60% were male and about 38% were female, and the mean age was approximately 40 years. Before enrollment, patients had received standard therapy of radiotherapy alone, temozolomide alone, or radiochemotherapy with temozolomide; most received the combination. Peripheral blood was collected at six visits: V03 (baseline), V05, V07, V10, V12 and V13. For exploratory analyses, fewer than 30 treated patients had longitudinal TCRB deep sequencing done wherever samples were available. Study-level results and caveats: Availability determined which PBMC samples were chosen for TCRB deep sequencing. It was noted by the authors that analyses of patient blood samples could not be reproduced owing to sample limitations. Pseudoprogression seemed to be unrelated to changes in the top peripheral T cell clonotypes found by TCRB sequencing. Immune responses induced by the vaccine were seen in approximately 92% of patients across multiple MHC alleles.

In its sample, this clone comes out as medium-sized (0.01 to 0.1%). What antigen it recognizes has not been identified. The record has no base qualities; no much larger clone is one base away. Library preparation employed the immunoSEQ multiplex PCR assay. Rearranged TCR beta chain sequences were amplified with the hsTCRB Kit following the manufacturer's protocol. An Illumina MiSeq was used to sequence the TCRB libraries. In the source study's methods: The proprietary platform of the kit vendor was used for demultiplexing, trimming and gene mapping. TCRdb carries this immuneACCESS record with in-frame sequences only. Its versions omit some clonotypes, under half of them owing to an unresolved V gene in the studies checked, with the rest unexplained. That table furnishes V, J and clone size, whereas the DNA furnished D and trimming. The sample table holds about 96,000 clones, of which about 80% were seen once. In total, the top ten clones hold around 7% of the sample.

CDR1 and CDR2 (LGHNA, YSLEER) derive from the germline V gene. V is cut back by 1 base and J by 4 bases, with 8 bases in the junction unmatched. CDR3 length: 18 amino acids, cysteine to phenylalanine. Of the read, only the CDR3 DNA is kept; its 54 bases are in frame from base 1. The time point label here, explained by the study, means: baseline, week 1 (first vaccination visit). The sample's treatment or condition label, in plain terms: pre-vaccination baseline after standard-of-care therapy. Newly diagnosed WHO grade 3 or 4 IDH1-mutant astrocytomas showing loss of nuclear ATRX were present in the donors. The samples were drawn from NOA16, a multicentre, single-arm, open-label phase I trial in Germany that tested a mutant IDH1 peptide vaccine in humans for the first time. Blood drawn at visit V03 was used as the baseline sample for immunogenicity testing. Genomic DNA for TCRB sequencing was extracted from EDTA blood using the DNeasy Blood and Tissue Kit.

The material sequenced was PBMCs, taken from a glioma patient treated with radiotherapy, temozolomide or both. The clonotype was recovered from a man aged 35-49 years with glioma. The V and J genes are TRBV4-3 and TRBJ2-3; TRBD2 aligns with 13 central bases. The CDR3 region reads CASSQAARGTSGADTQYF. The DNA reads TGCGCCAGCAGCCAAGCCGCGCGGGGGACTAGCGGGGCAGATACGCAGTATTTT.